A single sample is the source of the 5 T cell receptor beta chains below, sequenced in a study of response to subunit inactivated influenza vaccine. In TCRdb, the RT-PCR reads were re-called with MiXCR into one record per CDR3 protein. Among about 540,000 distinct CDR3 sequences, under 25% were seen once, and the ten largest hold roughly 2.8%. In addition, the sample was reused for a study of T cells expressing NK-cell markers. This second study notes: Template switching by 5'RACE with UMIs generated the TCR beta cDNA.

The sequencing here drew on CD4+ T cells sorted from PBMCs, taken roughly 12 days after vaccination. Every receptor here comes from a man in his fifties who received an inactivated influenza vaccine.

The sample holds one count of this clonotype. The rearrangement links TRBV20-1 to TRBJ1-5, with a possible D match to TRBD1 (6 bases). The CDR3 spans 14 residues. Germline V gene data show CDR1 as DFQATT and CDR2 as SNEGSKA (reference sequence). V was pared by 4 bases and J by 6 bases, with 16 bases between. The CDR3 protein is CSATFARGVQPQHF. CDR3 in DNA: TGCAGTGCTACTTTCGCCAGGGGTGTTCAGCCCCAGCATTTT.

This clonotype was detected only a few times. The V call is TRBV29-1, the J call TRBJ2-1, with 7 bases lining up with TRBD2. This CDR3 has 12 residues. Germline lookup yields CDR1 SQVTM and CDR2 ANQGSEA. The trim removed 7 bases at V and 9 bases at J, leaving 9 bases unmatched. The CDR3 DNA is TGCAGCGGCGGGGGTCGAGGAGGTGAGCAGTTCTTC. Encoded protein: CSGGGRGGEQFF.

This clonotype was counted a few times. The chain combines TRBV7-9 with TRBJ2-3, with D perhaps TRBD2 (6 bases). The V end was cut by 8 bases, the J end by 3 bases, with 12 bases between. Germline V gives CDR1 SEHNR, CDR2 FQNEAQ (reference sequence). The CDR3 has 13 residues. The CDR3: CASGVSGTDTQYF. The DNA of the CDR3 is TGTGCCAGCGGGGTTAGCGGTACAGATACGCAGTATTTT.

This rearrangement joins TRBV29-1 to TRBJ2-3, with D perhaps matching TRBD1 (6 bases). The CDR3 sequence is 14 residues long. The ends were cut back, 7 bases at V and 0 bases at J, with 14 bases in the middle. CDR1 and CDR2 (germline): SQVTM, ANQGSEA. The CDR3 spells CSARRGQSTDTQYF. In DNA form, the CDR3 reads TGCAGCGCCCGAAGAGGACAGAGCACAGATACGCAGTATTTT.

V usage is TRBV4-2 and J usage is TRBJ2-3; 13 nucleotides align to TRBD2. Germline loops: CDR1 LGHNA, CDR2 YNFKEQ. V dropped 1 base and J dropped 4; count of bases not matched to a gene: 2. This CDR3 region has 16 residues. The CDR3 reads CASSQGTSGGADTQYF. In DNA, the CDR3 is TGTGCCAGCAGCCAAGGGACTAGCGGGGGTGCAGATACGCAGTATTTT.